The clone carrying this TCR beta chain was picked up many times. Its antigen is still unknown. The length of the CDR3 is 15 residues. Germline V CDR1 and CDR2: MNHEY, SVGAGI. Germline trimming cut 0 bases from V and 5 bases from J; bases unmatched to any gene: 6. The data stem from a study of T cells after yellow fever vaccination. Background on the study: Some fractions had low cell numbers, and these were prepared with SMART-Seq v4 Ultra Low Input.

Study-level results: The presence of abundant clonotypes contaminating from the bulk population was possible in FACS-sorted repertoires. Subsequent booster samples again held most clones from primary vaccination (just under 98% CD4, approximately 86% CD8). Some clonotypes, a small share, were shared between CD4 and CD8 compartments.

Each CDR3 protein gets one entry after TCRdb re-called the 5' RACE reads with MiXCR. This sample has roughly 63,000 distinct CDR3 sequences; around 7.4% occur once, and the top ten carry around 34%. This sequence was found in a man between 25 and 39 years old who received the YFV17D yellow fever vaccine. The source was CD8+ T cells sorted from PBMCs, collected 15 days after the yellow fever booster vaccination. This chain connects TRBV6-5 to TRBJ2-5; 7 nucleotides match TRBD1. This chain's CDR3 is CASSYSAGGGETQYF. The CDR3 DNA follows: TGTGCCAGCAGTTACTCGGCAGGGGGTGGGGAGACCCAGTACTTC.